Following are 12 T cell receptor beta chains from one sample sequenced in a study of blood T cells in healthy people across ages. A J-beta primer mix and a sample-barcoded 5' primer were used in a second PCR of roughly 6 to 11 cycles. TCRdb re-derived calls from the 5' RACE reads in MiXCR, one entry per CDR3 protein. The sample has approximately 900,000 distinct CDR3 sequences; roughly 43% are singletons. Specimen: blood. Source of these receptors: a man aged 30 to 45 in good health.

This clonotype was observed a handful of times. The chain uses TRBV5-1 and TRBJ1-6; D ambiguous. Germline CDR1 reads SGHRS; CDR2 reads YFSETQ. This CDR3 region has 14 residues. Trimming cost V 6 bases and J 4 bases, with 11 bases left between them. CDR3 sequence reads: CASTPAGYNSPLHF. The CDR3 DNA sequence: TGCGCCAGCACCCCGGCGGGGTATAATTCACCCCTCCACTTT. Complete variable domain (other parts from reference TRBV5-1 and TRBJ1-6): KAGVTQTPRYLIKTRGQQVTLSCSPISGHRSVSWYQQTPGQGLQFLFEYFSETQRNKGNFPGRFSGRQFSNSRSEMNVSTLELGDSALYLCASTPAGYNSPLHFGNGTRLTVT.

The CDR3 coding sequence is TGTGCCAGCAGTTCAGCCTTACAGGGTACCACTGAAGCTTTCTTT. Protein sequence: CASSSALQGTTEAFF. The chain uses TRBV28 and TRBJ1-1, with D possibly TRBD1 on 6 matching bases. CDR3 length: 15 residues. The V gene's germline CDR1 is MDHEN and CDR2 SYDVKM. V was trimmed by 4 bases and J by 4 bases, leaving 16 bases between them. Using reference TRBV28 and TRBJ1-1 for the parts outside the CDR3, the full variable domain is DVKVTQSSRYLVKRTGEKVFLECVQDMDHENMFWYRQDPGLGLRLIYFSYDVKMKEKGDIPEGYSVSREKKERFSLILESASTNQTSMYLCASSSALQGTTEAFFGQGTRLTVV.

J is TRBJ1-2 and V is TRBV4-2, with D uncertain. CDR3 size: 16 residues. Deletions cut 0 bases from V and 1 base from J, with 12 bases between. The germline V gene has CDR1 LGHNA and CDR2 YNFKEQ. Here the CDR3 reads CASSQDGETYNYGYTF. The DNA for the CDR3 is TGTGCCAGCAGCCAAGATGGGGAGACTTATAACTATGGCTACACCTTC.

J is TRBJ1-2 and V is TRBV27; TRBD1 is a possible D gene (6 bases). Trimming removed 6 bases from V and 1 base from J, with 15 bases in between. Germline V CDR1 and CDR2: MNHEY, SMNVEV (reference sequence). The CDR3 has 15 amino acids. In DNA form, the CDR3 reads TGTGCCAGCAGCGTCGACAGGCGCTTTAACTATGGCTACACCTTC. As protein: CASSVDRRFNYGYTF.

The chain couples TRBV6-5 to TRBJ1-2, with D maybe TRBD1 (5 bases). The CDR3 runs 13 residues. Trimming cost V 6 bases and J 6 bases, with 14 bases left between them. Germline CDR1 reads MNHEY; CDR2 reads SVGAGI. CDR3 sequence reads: CASSHRVGDGYTF. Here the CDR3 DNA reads TGTGCCAGCAGCCACCGGGTGGGGGATGGCTACACCTTC.

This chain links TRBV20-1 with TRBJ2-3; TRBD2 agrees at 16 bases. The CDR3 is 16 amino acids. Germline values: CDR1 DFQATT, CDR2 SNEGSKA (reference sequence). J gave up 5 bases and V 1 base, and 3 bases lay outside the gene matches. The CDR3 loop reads CSARVGTSGGGDTQYF. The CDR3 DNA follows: TGCAGTGCTAGAGTTGGGACTAGCGGGGGGGGAGATACGCAGTATTTT.

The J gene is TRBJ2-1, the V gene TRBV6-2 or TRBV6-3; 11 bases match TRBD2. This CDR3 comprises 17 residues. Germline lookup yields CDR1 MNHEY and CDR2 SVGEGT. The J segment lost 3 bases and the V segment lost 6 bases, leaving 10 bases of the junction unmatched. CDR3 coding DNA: TGTGCCAGCAGCCCCCAGCTAGCGGGGGGATTCTACAATGAGCAGTTCTTC. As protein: CASSPQLAGGFYNEQFF.

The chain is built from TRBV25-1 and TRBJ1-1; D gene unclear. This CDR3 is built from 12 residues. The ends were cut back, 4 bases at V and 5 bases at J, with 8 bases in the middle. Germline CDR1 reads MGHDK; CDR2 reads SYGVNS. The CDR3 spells CASSVVGTEAFF. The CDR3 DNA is TGTGCCAGCAGTGTCGTAGGGACTGAAGCTTTCTTT.

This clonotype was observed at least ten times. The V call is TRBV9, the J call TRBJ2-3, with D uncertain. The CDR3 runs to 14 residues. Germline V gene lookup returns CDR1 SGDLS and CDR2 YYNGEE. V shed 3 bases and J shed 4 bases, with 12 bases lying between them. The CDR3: CASSASSFADTQYF. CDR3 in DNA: TGTGCCAGCAGCGCCTCTTCCTTCGCAGATACGCAGTATTTT.

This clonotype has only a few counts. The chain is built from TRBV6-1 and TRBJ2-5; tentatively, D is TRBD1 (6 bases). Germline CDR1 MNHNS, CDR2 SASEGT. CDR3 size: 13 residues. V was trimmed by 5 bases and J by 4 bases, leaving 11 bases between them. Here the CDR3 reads CASSRQVGETQYF. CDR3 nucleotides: TGTGCCAGCAGTCGACAGGTGGGAGAGACCCAGTACTTC.

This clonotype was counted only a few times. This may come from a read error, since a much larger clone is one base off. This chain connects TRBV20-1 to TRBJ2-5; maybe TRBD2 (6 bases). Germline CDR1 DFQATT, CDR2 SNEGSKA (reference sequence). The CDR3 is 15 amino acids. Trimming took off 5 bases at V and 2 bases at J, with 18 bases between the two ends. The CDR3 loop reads CSAGRGRGGQETQYF. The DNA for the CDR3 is TGCAGTGCTGGGCGGGGCCGAGGTGGACAAGAGACCCAGTACTTC.

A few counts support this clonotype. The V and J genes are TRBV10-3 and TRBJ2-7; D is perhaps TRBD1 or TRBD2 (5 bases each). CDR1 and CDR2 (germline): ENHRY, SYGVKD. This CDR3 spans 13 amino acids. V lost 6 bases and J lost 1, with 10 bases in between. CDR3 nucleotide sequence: TGTGCCATCAGGGGGACCGATTCCTACGAGCAGTACTTC. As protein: CAIRGTDSYEQYF.